The clone carrying this T cell receptor beta chain has more than one count but fewer than ten. This sample was included in a study of blood T cell repertoires in COVID-19. Study background: The United States, Italy and Spain were the sources of the acute and convalescent COVID-19 samples.

Per the study methods: Scientists estimated how many nucleated cells there were by amplifying reference gene primers. Assay: immunoSEQ multiplex PCR; the TCRdb copy retains only in-frame clones and omits some. V, J and clone size were drawn from that table, and D and trimming were deduced from the DNA. The sample yields fewer than 70,000 clones, approximately 80% seen once. V dropped 1 base and J dropped 4 bases, with 11 bases sitting between them. The CDR3 contains 15 residues. Germline V lookup: CDR1 LGHDT, CDR2 YNNKEL (reference sequence). This rearrangement joins TRBV3-1 (or the pseudogene TRBV3-2) to TRBJ1-5; D is possibly TRBD1 (5 bases). The origin of this receptor is a woman in her fifties or sixties with acute or convalescent COVID-19. Material for sequencing was peripheral blood. In DNA, the CDR3 is TGTGCCAGCAGCCAAGGGACACAACAAAATCAGCCCCAGCATTTT. Protein: CASSQGTQQNQPQHF.